This TCR beta chain was obtained from a study of T cell responses to AZD1222 COVID-19 vaccine. Points from the study as a whole: Unmutated variant regions reportedly attract nearly half of all spike-specific TCRs.

Of note for this clone: Its matching antigen is unknown.

Generated by immunoSEQ multiplex PCR, the TCRdb table keeps only in-frame clones and is missing some. The sample carries around 100,000 clones, about four fifths recorded once. V trimming: 2 bases; J trimming: 7 bases; junction bases outside the gene matches: 3. The CDR3 runs to 14 residues. Per the germline V gene, CDR1 is SGDLS and CDR2 is YYNGEE. The specimen was peripheral blood, collected on day 0 of AZD1222 vaccination. V is TRBV9 and J is TRBJ2-1; TRBD1 agrees at 10 bases. The origin of this receptor is an adult in good health. CDR3: CASSVGTGVNEQFF. For the CDR3, the DNA is TGTGCCAGCAGCGTTGGGACAGGGGTTAATGAGCAGTTCTTC. Based on the CDR3 plus reference TRBV9 and TRBJ2-1, the full variable domain is DSGVTQTPKHLITATGQRVTLRCSPRSGDLSVYWYQQSLDQGLQFLIQYYNGEERAKGNILERFSAQQFPDLHSELNLSSLELGDSALYFCASSVGTGVNEQFFGPGTRLTVL.